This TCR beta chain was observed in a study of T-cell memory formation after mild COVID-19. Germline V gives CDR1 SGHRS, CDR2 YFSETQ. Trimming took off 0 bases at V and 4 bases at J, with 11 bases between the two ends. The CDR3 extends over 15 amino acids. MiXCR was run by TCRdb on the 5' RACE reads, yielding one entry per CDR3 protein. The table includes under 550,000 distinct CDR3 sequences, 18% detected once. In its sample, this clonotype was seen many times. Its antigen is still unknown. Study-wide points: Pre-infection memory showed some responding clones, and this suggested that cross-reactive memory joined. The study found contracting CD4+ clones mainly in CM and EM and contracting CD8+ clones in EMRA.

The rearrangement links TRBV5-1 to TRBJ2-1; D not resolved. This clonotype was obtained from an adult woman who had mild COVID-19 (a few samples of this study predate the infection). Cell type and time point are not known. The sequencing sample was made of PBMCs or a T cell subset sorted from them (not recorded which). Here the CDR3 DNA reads TGCGCCAGCAGCTTGGTACCAGGAGAATACAATGAGCAGTTCTTC. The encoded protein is CASSLVPGEYNEQFF.